This T cell receptor (beta chain) derives from a study of cytomegalovirus exposure and HLA in healthy donors. This clone was seen a handful of times. Antigen specificity is unknown. PCR employed 60 Vbeta and 13 Jbeta primers. Profiled with immunoSEQ multiplex PCR; TCRdb holds only in-frame clones, not every one. The sample carries more than 90,000 clones, about 81% recorded once. The study's findings and limits: Earlier analysis found most TCR beta V segments productive about 90% or about 30% of the time. Approximately 160 TCR beta chains were listed as cytomegalovirus-associated.

The TCR was taken from a woman between 40 and 50 years old in good health and CMV-seronegative. Sequencing was carried out using PBMCs.

In DNA form, the CDR3 reads TGTGCCAGCTTTCTCATACAGGGTAACAGCAATCAGCCCCAGCATTTT. Residues: CASFLIQGNSNQPQHF. J is TRBJ1-5 and V is TRBV2; possibly TRBD1 for D (6 bases). The V gene's germline CDR1 is SNHLY and CDR2 FYNNEI. V was shortened by 8 bases and J by 1 base, with 18 bases between the two germline ends. The CDR3 has 16 residues. The full variable domain, in which reference TRBV2 and TRBJ1-5 provide the parts outside the CDR3, is EPEVTQTPSHQVTQMGQEVILRCVPISNHLYFYWYRQILGQKVEFLVSFYNNEISEKSEIFDDQFSVERPDGSNFTLKIRSTKLEDSAMYFCASFLIQGNSNQPQHFGDGTRLSIL.